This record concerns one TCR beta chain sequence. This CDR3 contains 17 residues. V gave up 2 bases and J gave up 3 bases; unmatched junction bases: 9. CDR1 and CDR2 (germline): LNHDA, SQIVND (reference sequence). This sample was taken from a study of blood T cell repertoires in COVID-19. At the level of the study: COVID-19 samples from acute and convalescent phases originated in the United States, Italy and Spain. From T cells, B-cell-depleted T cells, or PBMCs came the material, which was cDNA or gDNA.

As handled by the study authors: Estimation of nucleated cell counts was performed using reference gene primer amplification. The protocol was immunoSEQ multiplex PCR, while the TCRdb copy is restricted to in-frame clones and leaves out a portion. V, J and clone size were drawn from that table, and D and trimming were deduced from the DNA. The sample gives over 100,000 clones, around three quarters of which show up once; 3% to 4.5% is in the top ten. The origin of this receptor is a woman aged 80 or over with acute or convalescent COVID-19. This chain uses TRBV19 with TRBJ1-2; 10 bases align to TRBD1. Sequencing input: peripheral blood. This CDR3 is CASSIYSGQGSYYGYTF. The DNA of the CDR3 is TGTGCCAGTAGTATATATTCGGGACAGGGGAGTTACTATGGCTACACCTTC. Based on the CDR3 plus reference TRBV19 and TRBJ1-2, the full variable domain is DGGITQSPKYLFRKEGQNVTLSCEQNLNHDAMYWYRQDPGQGLRLIYYSQIVNDFQKGDIAEGYSVSREKKESFPLTVTSAQKNPTAFYLCASSIYSGQGSYYGYTFGSGTRLTVV.